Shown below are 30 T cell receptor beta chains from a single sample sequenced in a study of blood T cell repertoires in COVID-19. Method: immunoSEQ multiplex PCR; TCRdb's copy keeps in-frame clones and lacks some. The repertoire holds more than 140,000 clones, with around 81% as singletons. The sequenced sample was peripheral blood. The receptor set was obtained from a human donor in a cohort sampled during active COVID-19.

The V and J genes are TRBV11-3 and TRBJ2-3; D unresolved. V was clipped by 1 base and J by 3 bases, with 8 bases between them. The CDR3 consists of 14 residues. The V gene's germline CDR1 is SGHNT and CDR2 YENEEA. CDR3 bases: TGTGCCAGCAGCTTAGGGCCCAAAACAGATACGCAGTATTTT. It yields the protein CASSLGPKTDTQYF.

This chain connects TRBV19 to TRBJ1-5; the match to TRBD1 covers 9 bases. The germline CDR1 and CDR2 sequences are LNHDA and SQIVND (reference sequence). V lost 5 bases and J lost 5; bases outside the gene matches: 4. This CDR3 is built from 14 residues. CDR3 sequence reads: CASSGTGGHQPQHF. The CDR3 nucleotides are TGTGCCAGTAGTGGTACAGGGGGCCATCAGCCCCAGCATTTT. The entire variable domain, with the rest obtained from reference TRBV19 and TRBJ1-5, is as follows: DGGITQSPKYLFRKEGQNVTLSCEQNLNHDAMYWYRQDPGQGLRLIYYSQIVNDFQKGDIAEGYSVSREKKESFPLTVTSAQKNPTAFYLCASSGTGGHQPQHFGDGTRLSIL.

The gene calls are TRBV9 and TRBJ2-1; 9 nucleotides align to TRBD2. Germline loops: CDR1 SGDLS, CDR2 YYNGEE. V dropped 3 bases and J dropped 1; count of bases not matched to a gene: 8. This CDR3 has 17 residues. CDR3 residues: CASSAIDSGRSYNEQFF. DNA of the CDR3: TGTGCCAGCAGCGCCATCGATAGCGGGAGATCCTACAATGAGCAGTTCTTC.

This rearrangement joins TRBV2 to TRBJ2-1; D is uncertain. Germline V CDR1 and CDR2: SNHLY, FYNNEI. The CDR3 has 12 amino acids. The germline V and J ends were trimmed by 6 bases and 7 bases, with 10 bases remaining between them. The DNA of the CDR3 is TGTGCCAGCAGCCCGACAAGAAATGAGCAGTTCTTC. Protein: CASSPTRNEQFF.

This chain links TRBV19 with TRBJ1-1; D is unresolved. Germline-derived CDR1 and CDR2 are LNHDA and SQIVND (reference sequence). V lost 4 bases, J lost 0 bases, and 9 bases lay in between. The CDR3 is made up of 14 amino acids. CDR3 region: CASSTRQMNTEAFF. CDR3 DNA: TGTGCCAGTAGTACGAGACAAATGAACACTGAAGCTTTCTTT.

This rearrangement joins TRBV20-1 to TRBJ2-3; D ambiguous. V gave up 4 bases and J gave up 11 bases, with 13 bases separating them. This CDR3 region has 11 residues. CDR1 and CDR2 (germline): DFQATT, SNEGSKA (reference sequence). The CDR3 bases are TGCAGTGCTATCCCTCTGAGAGGGCAGTATTTT. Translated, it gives CSAIPLRGQYF.

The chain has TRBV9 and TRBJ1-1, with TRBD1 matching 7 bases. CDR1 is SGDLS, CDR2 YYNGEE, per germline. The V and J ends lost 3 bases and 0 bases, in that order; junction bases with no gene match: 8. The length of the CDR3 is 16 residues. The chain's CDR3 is CASSGQGGRVNTEAFF. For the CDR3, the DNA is TGTGCCAGCAGCGGACAGGGTGGACGAGTGAACACTGAAGCTTTCTTT.

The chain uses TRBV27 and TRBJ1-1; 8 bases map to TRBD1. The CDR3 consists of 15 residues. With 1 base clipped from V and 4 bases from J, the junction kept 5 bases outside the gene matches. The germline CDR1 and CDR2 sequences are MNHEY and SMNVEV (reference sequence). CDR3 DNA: TGTGCCAGCAGTTTATTTCAGGGGGCGACCACTGAAGCTTTCTTT. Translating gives CASSLFQGATTEAFF.

The CDR3 nucleotides read TGCGCCAGCAGCAGGGAGCCAGGGGTGAACACTGAAGCTTTCTTT. Protein sequence: CASSREPGVNTEAFF. V gene TRBV5-1 combines with J gene TRBJ1-1; D may be TRBD1 (6 bases). The CDR3 runs 15 residues. Deletions cut 4 bases from V and 0 bases from J, with 13 bases between. Germline CDR1 and CDR2: SGHRS and YFSETQ.

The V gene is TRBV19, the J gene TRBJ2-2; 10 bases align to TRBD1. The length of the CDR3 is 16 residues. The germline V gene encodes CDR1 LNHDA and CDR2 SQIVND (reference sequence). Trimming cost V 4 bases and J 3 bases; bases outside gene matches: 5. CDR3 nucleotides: TGTGCCAGTAGTACCTGGACAGGGGGTTACACCGGGGAGCTGTTTTTT. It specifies CASSTWTGGYTGELFF. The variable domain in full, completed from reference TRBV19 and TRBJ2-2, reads DGGITQSPKYLFRKEGQNVTLSCEQNLNHDAMYWYRQDPGQGLRLIYYSQIVNDFQKGDIAEGYSVSREKKESFPLTVTSAQKNPTAFYLCASSTWTGGYTGELFFGEGSRLTVL.

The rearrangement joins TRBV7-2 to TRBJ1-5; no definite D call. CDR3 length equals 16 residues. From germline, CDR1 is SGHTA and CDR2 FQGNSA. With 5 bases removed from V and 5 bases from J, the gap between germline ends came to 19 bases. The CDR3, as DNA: TGTGCCAGCAGCCCCAGAATCTCGACCGGAGATCAGCCCCAGCATTTT. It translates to CASSPRISTGDQPQHF.

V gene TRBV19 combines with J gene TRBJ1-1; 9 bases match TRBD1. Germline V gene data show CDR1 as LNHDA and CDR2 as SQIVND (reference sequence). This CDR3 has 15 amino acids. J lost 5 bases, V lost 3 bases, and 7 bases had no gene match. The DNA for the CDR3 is TGTGCCAGTAGTATCCACAGGGGGCGCGTTACTGAAGCTTTCTTT. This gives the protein CASSIHRGRVTEAFF.

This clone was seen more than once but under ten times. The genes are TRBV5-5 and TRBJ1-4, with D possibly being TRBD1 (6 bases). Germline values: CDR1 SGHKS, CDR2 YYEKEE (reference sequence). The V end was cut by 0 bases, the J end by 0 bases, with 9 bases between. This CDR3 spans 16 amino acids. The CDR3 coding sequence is TGTGCCAGCAGCTTGGCCTCAGGGGCAACTAATGAAAAACTGTTTTTT. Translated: CASSLASGATNEKLFF.

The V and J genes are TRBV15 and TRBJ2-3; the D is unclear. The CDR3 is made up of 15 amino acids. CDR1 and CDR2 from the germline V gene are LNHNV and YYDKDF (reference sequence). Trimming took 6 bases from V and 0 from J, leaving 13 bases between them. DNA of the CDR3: TGTGCCACCAGTGTTCTCCAGACTAGCACAGATACGCAGTATTTT. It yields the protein CATSVLQTSTDTQYF.

The chain's CDR3 is CASSGQAGTEAFF. Written as DNA, the CDR3 is TGTGCCAGCAGCGGACAGGCTGGGACTGAAGCTTTCTTT. The chain joins TRBV9 to TRBJ1-1, with D perhaps matching TRBD1 (6 bases). Germline V gives CDR1 SGDLS, CDR2 YYNGEE. The CDR3 is made up of 13 amino acids. Trimming removed 3 bases at V and 5 bases at J, with 11 bases between.

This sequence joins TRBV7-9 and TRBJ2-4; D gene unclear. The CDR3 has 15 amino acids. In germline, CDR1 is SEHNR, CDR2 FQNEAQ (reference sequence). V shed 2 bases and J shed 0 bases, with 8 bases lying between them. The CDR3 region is CASSLTNLAKNIQYF. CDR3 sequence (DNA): TGTGCCAGCAGCTTAACAAATCTAGCCAAAAACATTCAGTACTTC.

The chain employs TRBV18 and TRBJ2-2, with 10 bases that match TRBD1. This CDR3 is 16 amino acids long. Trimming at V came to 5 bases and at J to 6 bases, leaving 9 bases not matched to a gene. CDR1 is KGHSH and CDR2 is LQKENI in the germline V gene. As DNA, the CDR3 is TGTGCCAGCTCATCGGACAGGGGGATCTTAGCCGGGGAGCTGTTTTTT. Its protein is CASSSDRGILAGELFF.

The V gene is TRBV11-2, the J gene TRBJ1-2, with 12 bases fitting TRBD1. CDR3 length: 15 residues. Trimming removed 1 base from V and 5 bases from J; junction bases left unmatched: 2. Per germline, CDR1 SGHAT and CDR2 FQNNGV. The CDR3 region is CASSLVGQGAYGYTF. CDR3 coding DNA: TGTGCCAGCAGCTTAGTGGGACAGGGGGCGTATGGCTACACCTTC.

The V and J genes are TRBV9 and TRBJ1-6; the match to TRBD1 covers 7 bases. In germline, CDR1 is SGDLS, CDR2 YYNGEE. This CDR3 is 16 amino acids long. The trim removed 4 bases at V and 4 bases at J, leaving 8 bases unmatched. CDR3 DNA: TGTGCCAGCAGCCCAGCCGGGACAGAATATAATTCACCCCTCCACTTT. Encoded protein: CASSPAGTEYNSPLHF.

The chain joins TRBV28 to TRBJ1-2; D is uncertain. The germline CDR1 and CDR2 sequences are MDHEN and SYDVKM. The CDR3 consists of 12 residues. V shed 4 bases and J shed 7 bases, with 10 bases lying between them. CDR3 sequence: CASSSEESGYTF. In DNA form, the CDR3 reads TGTGCCAGCAGTTCGGAGGAATCTGGCTACACCTTC.

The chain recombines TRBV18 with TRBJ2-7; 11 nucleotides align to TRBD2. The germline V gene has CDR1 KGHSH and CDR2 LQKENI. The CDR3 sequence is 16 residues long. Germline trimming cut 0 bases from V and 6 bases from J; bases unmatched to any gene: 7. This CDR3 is CASSPPSTSGRGEQYF. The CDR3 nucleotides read TGTGCCAGCTCACCACCTTCAACTAGCGGGAGAGGCGAGCAGTACTTC.

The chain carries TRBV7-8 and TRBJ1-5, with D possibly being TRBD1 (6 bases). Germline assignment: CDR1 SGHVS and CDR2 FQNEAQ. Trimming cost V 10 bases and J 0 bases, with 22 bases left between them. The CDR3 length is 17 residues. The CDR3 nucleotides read TGTGCCACCAGTGGAAGGGGGACACCATATAGCAATCAGCCCCAGCATTTT. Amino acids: CATSGRGTPYSNQPQHF.

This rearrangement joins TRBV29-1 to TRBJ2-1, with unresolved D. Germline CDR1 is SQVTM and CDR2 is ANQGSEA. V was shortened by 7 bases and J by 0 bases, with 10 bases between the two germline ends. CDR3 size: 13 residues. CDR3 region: CSASENSYNEQFF. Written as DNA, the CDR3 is TGCAGCGCAAGCGAGAACTCCTACAATGAGCAGTTCTTC.

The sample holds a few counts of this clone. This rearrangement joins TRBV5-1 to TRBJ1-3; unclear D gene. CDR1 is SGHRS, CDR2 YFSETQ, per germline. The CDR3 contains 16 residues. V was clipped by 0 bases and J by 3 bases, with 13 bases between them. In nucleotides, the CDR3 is TGCGCCAGCAGCTTGGGGTTTCGGAGGGATGGAAACACCATATATTTT. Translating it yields CASSLGFRRDGNTIYF.

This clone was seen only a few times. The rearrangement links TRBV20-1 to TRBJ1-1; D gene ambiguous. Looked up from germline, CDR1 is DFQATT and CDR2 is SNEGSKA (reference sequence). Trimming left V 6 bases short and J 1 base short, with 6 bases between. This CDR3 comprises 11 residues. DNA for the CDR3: TGCAGTGCCAAAAAGAACACTGAAGCTTTCTTT. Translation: CSAKKNTEAFF.

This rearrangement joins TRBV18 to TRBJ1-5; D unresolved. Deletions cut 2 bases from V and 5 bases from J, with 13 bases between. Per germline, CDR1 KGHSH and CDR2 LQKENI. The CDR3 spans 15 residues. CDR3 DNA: TGTGCCAGCTCACCAGAGGGTGCGCGTTATCAGCCCCAGCATTTT. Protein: CASSPEGARYQPQHF. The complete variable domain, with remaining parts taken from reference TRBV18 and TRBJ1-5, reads NAGVMQNPRHLVRRRGQEARLRCSPMKGHSHVYWYRQLPEEGLKFMVYLQKENIIDESGMPKERFSAEFPKEGPSILRIQQVVRGDSAAYFCASSPEGARYQPQHFGDGTRLSIL.

In nucleotides, the CDR3 is TGTGCCAGTAGTATTTCAGCGGGACAAGGCGGCACTGAAGCTTTCTTT. Protein product: CASSISAGQGGTEAFF. The rearrangement links TRBV19 to TRBJ1-1; the D gene is possibly TRBD1 (6 bases). Trimming stripped 3 bases from V and 4 bases from J, with 18 bases between. Germline loops: CDR1 LNHDA, CDR2 SQIVND (reference sequence). This CDR3 has 16 amino acids. Filled out from reference TRBV19 and TRBJ1-1, the complete variable domain reads DGGITQSPKYLFRKEGQNVTLSCEQNLNHDAMYWYRQDPGQGLRLIYYSQIVNDFQKGDIAEGYSVSREKKESFPLTVTSAQKNPTAFYLCASSISAGQGGTEAFFGQGTRLTVV.

This CDR3 reads CASSSYSGGAGANVLTF. CDR3 in DNA: TGTGCCAGCAGCTCCTACTCAGGGGGAGCTGGGGCCAACGTCCTGACTTTC. This chain connects TRBV11-2 to TRBJ2-6, with 7 bases aligning to TRBD1. The CDR3 runs 17 residues. The V gene end was trimmed by 4 bases and the J gene end by 2 bases; junction bases not matched to a gene: 8. The germline CDR1 and CDR2 sequences are SGHAT and FQNNGV.

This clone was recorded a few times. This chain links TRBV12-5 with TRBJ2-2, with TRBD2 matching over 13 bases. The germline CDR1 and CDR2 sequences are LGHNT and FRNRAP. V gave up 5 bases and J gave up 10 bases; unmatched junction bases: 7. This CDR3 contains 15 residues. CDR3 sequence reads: CASGPLGLAGEELFF. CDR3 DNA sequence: TGTGCTAGTGGTCCCCTCGGACTAGCGGGAGAGGAGCTGTTTTTT. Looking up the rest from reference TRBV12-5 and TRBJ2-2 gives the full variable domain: DARVTQTPRHKVTEMGQEVTMRCQPILGHNTVFWYRQTMMQGLELLAYFRNRAPLDDSGMPKDRFSAEMPDATLATLKIQPSEPRDSAVYFCASGPLGLAGEELFFGEGSRLTVL.

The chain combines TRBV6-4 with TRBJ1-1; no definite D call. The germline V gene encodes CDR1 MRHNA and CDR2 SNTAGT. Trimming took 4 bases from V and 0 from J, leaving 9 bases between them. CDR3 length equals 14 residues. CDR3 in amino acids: CASSADDMNTEAFF. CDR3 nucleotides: TGTGCCAGCAGTGCTGACGACATGAACACTGAAGCTTTCTTT.